The 32 T cell receptor beta chains below were found in one sample sequenced in a study of cytomegalovirus exposure and HLA in healthy donors (dated by TCRdb to about 2017). The library was built by means of the immunoSEQ multiplex PCR assay. The multiplex PCR relied on a mix of 60 forward primers for TCR Vbeta segments and 13 reverse primers for TCR Jbeta segments. Entries here come from immuneACCESS through TCRdb and include only in-frame sequences with V and J called. Some clones fail to appear in such tables; in the studies checked, an unresolved V gene covers under half of the shortfall, and the cause of the remainder is unknown. The sample table lists some 90,000 clones, roughly 80% of them with a count of one. 2.7% of the sample belongs to the ten largest clones. Sequenced sample: PBMCs. The source of these receptors is a young man in good health and CMV-seronegative.

The J gene is TRBJ1-1, the V gene TRBV30, with 8 bases lining up with TRBD1. This CDR3 spans 14 amino acids. CDR1 is GTSNPN and CDR2 is SVGIG in the germline V gene (reference sequence). The V segment lost 5 bases and the J segment 4 bases; nucleotides outside the gene matches: 9. The CDR3 here is CAWYRYQGATEAFF. For the CDR3, the DNA is TGTGCCTGGTACAGATACCAGGGGGCCACTGAAGCTTTCTTT.

The chain couples TRBV5-6 to TRBJ1-2; D is ambiguous. The V and J ends lost 9 bases and 2 bases respectively, with 17 bases between them. The CDR3 has 14 residues. Germline V CDR1 and CDR2: SGHDT, YYEEEE. The CDR3 sequence is CATSKQLLNYGYTF. CDR3 coding DNA: TGTGCCACTTCAAAACAGCTTCTCAACTATGGCTACACCTTC.

V gene TRBV19 combines with J gene TRBJ2-2; possible D gene TRBD2, 6 bases. The V end lost 7 bases, the J end lost 2 bases, and 17 bases lay between the germline ends. Germline V lookup: CDR1 LNHDA, CDR2 SQIVND (reference sequence). The CDR3 runs to 16 residues. Here the CDR3 DNA reads TGTGCCAGTACCCACGTGGGGGGTGGAAACACCGGGGAGCTGTTTTTT. Translated: CASTHVGGGNTGELFF.

The CDR3 nucleotides are TGTGCCAGCAGCGTTAGCCCCTTAGGGGGAGGCACAGATACGCAGTATTTT. It encodes CASSVSPLGGGTDTQYF. This chain uses TRBV9 with TRBJ2-3, with D possibly being TRBD1 (6 bases). Trimming left V 2 bases short and J 1 base short, with 17 bases between. Looked up from germline, CDR1 is SGDLS and CDR2 is YYNGEE. The CDR3 runs to 17 residues.

The chain combines TRBV7-8 with TRBJ2-1, with 8 bases matching TRBD2. This CDR3 has 15 amino acids. Germline V gene lookup returns CDR1 SGHVS and CDR2 FQNEAQ. V was pared by 3 bases and J by 0 bases, with 1 base of the junction left unmatched. This CDR3 reads CASSFTSGSYNEQFF. In DNA, the CDR3 is TGTGCCAGCAGCTTCACTAGCGGCTCCTACAATGAGCAGTTCTTC.

The chain uses TRBV6-1 and TRBJ2-2; possible D gene TRBD2, 8 bases. Deletions cut 4 bases from V and 7 bases from J, with 22 bases between. The CDR3 is made up of 17 amino acids. CDR1 and CDR2 from the germline V gene are MNHNS and SASEGT. CDR3 nucleotide sequence: TGTGCCAGCAGTGGGTCGGGGGGGCAGGGGGAAATCGGGGAGCTGTTTTTT. This gives the protein CASSGSGGQGEIGELFF.

V is TRBV7-9 and J is TRBJ1-1, with 10 bases lining up with TRBD1. The CDR3 runs to 16 residues. Germline V gene sequence: CDR1 SEHNR, CDR2 FQNEAQ (reference sequence). Trimming at V came to 3 bases and at J to 1 base, leaving 5 bases not matched to a gene. In DNA, the CDR3 is TGTGCCAGCAGCTTCCCGGGACAGGGGCCGAACACTGAAGCTTTCTTT. Amino acids: CASSFPGQGPNTEAFF.

The chain links TRBV6-5 to TRBJ2-7; 7 bases agree with TRBD1. CDR3 size: 15 residues. Germline CDR1 reads MNHEY; CDR2 reads SVGAGI. J gave up 0 bases and V 1 base, and 3 bases lay outside the gene matches. DNA of the CDR3: TGTGCCAGCAGTTACTTGAGGGACAGCTCCTACGAGCAGTACTTC. Amino acids: CASSYLRDSSYEQYF.

The chain is built from TRBV27 and TRBJ2-6; TRBD2 matches 7 bases. This CDR3 comprises 18 residues. Germline lookup yields CDR1 MNHEY and CDR2 SMNVEV (reference sequence). Unmatched junction bases numbered 13, after V lost 7 bases and J lost 1 base. The CDR3 DNA sequence: TGTGCCAGCAAAGGAGGCGGGGGTCTCTTATCTGGGGCCAACGTCCTGACTTTC. Amino acids: CASKGGGGLLSGANVLTF. Together with reference TRBV27 and TRBJ2-6, the CDR3 gives the full variable domain: EAQVTQNPRYLITVTGKKLTVTCSQNMNHEYMSWYRQDPGLGLRQIYYSMNVEVTDKGDVPEGYKVSRKEKRNFPLILESPSPNQTSLYFCASKGGGGLLSGANVLTFGAGSRLTVL.

V gene TRBV5-8 combines with J gene TRBJ1-5, with D uncertain. The CDR3 length is 15 residues. With 1 base removed from V and 7 bases from J, the gap between germline ends came to 15 bases. Per germline, CDR1 SGHTS and CDR2 YDEGEE. CDR3 sequence: CASSLTGNARQPQHF. Written as DNA, the CDR3 is TGTGCCAGCAGCTTGACCGGAAATGCTAGACAGCCCCAGCATTTT.

V is TRBV2 and J is TRBJ2-7; TRBD2 matches at 11 bases. The germline V gene has CDR1 SNHLY and CDR2 FYNNEI. The CDR3 length is 13 residues. V dropped 6 bases and J dropped 6; count of bases not matched to a gene: 4. The CDR3 loop is CASRTSGVLEQYF. For the CDR3, the DNA is TGTGCCAGCAGGACTAGCGGGGTGCTCGAGCAGTACTTC.

In DNA form, the CDR3 reads TGTGCCAGCAGCTTGGGACAGGGGACTCGCCAGTCCTACGAGCAGTACTTC. It encodes CASSLGQGTRQSYEQYF. The chain uses TRBV5-4 and TRBJ2-7; 8 positions match TRBD1. The V segment lost 0 bases and the J segment 1 base; nucleotides outside the gene matches: 9. This CDR3 region has 17 residues. Germline V gene data show CDR1 as SGHNT and CDR2 as YYREEE (reference sequence).

The chain couples TRBV10-2 to TRBJ2-5, with D tentatively TRBD1 (5 bases). The V end was cut by 2 bases, the J end by 4 bases, with 5 bases between. The germline V gene encodes CDR1 WSHSY and CDR2 SAAADI. The CDR3 has 12 amino acids. The CDR3 region is CASSEQGETQYF. In nucleotides, the CDR3 is TGCGCCAGCAGTGAGCAGGGAGAGACCCAGTACTTC.

The rearrangement uses TRBV7-9 and TRBJ2-3, with 8 bases matching TRBD2. CDR3 length equals 17 residues. CDR1 and CDR2 from the germline V gene are SEHNR and FQNEAQ (reference sequence). J was trimmed by 4 bases and V by 5 bases; bases with no gene match: 14. The CDR3 reads CASSKRPAGVVPDTQYF. CDR3 coding DNA: TGTGCCAGCAGCAAGAGACCAGCGGGGGTGGTGCCAGATACGCAGTATTTT.

The genes are TRBV29-1 and TRBJ1-1; 8 positions match TRBD1. Germline V CDR1 and CDR2: SQVTM, ANQGSEA. After removal of 7 bases from V and 6 bases from J, the junction contained 7 bases not matched to a gene. The CDR3 consists of 12 residues. The CDR3 sequence: CSAGQGAAEAFF. CDR3 DNA sequence: TGCAGCGCAGGACAGGGAGCCGCTGAAGCTTTCTTT.

The chain joins TRBV5-4 to TRBJ1-1, with 9 positions matching TRBD1. With 4 bases clipped from V and 4 bases from J, the junction kept 8 bases outside the gene matches. Germline lookup yields CDR1 SGHNT and CDR2 YYREEE (reference sequence). The CDR3 spans 15 residues. The CDR3 reads CASSPRDRGATEAFF. In nucleotides, the CDR3 is TGTGCCAGCAGCCCCAGAGACAGGGGGGCCACTGAAGCTTTCTTT.

This clone showed up just a few times. The V and J genes are TRBV5-6 and TRBJ2-7; tentatively, D is TRBD2 (6 bases). Trimming cost V 0 bases and J 2 bases, with 9 bases left between them. Germline CDR1 is SGHDT and CDR2 is YYEEEE. This CDR3 region has 14 residues. The CDR3 loop is CASSLVSGTYEQYF. Here the CDR3 DNA reads TGTGCCAGCAGCTTGGTTAGCGGAACCTACGAGCAGTACTTC.

The V gene is TRBV6-1, the J gene TRBJ2-1; D gene ambiguous. The CDR3 loop spans 15 amino acids. The germline V and J ends were trimmed by 2 bases and 0 bases, with 8 bases remaining between them. The V gene's germline CDR1 is MNHNS and CDR2 SASEGT. The CDR3 nucleotides are TGTGCCAGCAGTGAACAGCAGGCCTCCTACAATGAGCAGTTCTTC. Residues: CASSEQQASYNEQFF.

The chain links TRBV30 to TRBJ2-7; TRBD2 aligns across 11 bases. Germline V CDR1 and CDR2: GTSNPN, SVGIG (reference sequence). The CDR3 spans 13 residues. The junction had 6 bases not matched to a gene; V was cut back by 8 bases and J by 3 bases. CDR3 nucleotide sequence: TGTGCCACTAGCGGGGGAGGGTTCTACGAGCAGTACTTC. Translation: CATSGGGFYEQYF.

This chain connects TRBV19 to TRBJ2-2; 9 bases are shared with TRBD1. Unmatched junction bases numbered 8, after V lost 7 bases and J lost 5 bases. Per germline, CDR1 LNHDA and CDR2 SQIVND (reference sequence). The CDR3 runs 15 residues. In DNA form, the CDR3 reads TGTGCCAGTACCAGGGACAGGGTTCGGACCGGGGAGCTGTTTTTT. Its translation is CASTRDRVRTGELFF.

This chain uses TRBV6-5 with TRBJ2-7, with 7 bases aligning to TRBD1. This CDR3 spans 16 amino acids. CDR1 is MNHEY, CDR2 SVGAGI, per germline. Trimming took 2 bases from V and 3 from J; bases not matched to a gene: 10. The chain's CDR3 is CASSYPMVGQDYEQYF. CDR3 bases: TGTGCCAGCAGTTACCCGATGGTCGGACAGGACTACGAGCAGTACTTC.

The chain employs TRBV5-1 and TRBJ1-1; the D is unclear. V dropped 3 bases and J dropped 1 base, with 7 bases sitting between them. The length of the CDR3 is 13 residues. Looked up from germline, CDR1 is SGHRS and CDR2 is YFSETQ. This CDR3 reads CASSYAGNTEAFF. CDR3 nucleotide sequence: TGCGCCAGCAGCTATGCAGGGAACACTGAAGCTTTCTTT.

The sample holds one count of this clone. The rearrangement joins TRBV5-1 to TRBJ2-1; possible D gene TRBD2, 7 bases. Trimming left V 2 bases short and J 0 bases short, with 12 bases between. The CDR3 length is 16 residues. Germline assignment: CDR1 SGHRS and CDR2 YFSETQ. The CDR3 DNA follows: TGCGCCAGCAGCTTCGGGGGGCCACTCTCCTACAATGAGCAGTTCTTC. The encoded protein is CASSFGGPLSYNEQFF.

Of note for this clone: The CDR3 does not close with the conserved phenylalanine or tryptophan, likely indicating a read error. CDR3 residues: CASPEQGASVAFL. CDR3 bases: TGTGCCAGCCCTGAACAGGGGGCTAGTGTAGCTTTCCTT. The chain has TRBV7-2 and TRBJ1-1, with TRBD1 identical over 9 bases. The J segment lost 10 bases and the V segment lost 8 bases, leaving 11 bases of the junction unmatched. CDR3 length equals 13 residues. Germline V gene sequence: CDR1 SGHTA, CDR2 FQGNSA.

This clone turned up a few times. This rearrangement joins TRBV27 to TRBJ1-5; 8 bases align to TRBD1. V lost 6 bases, J lost 6 bases, and 16 bases stayed unmatched. CDR1 MNHEY and CDR2 SMNVEV come from the germline V gene (reference sequence). The CDR3 has 17 amino acids. CDR3 region: CASRQISTGAWGQPQHF. The CDR3 DNA follows: TGTGCCAGCAGGCAGATCTCGACAGGGGCATGGGGTCAGCCCCAGCATTTT.

V usage is TRBV6-6 and J usage is TRBJ2-2; 7 nucleotides align to TRBD1. This CDR3 region has 15 residues. J was trimmed by 4 bases and V by 1 base; bases with no gene match: 3. In germline, CDR1 is MNHNY, CDR2 SVGAGI (reference sequence). The CDR3 loop is CASSYWDRGTGELFF. In DNA form, the CDR3 reads TGTGCCAGCAGTTACTGGGACAGAGGCACCGGGGAGCTGTTTTTT.

This chain joins TRBV11-1 and TRBJ2-1, with a possible D match to TRBD2 (5 bases). The CDR3 contains 13 residues. Germline CDR1 and CDR2: SGHAT and FQDESV (reference sequence). Trimming cost V 1 base and J 6 bases, with 7 bases left between them. This chain's CDR3 is CASSLGGSNEQFF. As DNA, the CDR3 is TGTGCCAGCAGCTTAGGAGGGAGCAATGAGCAGTTCTTC.

This clone appeared once. This sequence joins TRBV2 and TRBJ2-7, with unresolved D. The CDR3 spans 13 residues. V was shortened by 5 bases and J by 13 bases, with 21 bases between the two germline ends. CDR1 is SNHLY and CDR2 is FYNNEI in the germline V gene. The chain's CDR3 is CASSSNLGTELYF. The CDR3 DNA sequence: TGTGCCAGCAGTTCTAATCTCGGCACAGAGCTTTACTTC.

The chain combines TRBV5-6 with TRBJ1-1, with no clear D. V was cut by 4 bases and J by 0 bases, with 10 bases left in between. CDR3 length equals 14 residues. The germline V gene has CDR1 SGHDT and CDR2 YYEEEE. Written as DNA, the CDR3 is TGTGCCAGCAGCGGCGGAAGCGTGAACACTGAAGCTTTCTTT. Protein sequence: CASSGGSVNTEAFF.

Of note for this clone: The junction shows a germline mismatch at one end, possibly a read error. The chain is built from TRBV18 and TRBJ1-2, with a tentative D call TRBD1 (6 bases). Germline CDR1 KGHSH, CDR2 LQKENI. This CDR3 is 15 amino acids long. The CDR3: CASLPTKGESDGYTF. CDR3 bases: TGTGCCAGCTTACCAACGAAGGGGGAGTCGGATGGCTACACCTTC.

This clone was observed a few times. The J gene is TRBJ1-2, the V gene TRBV30, with TRBD1 matching 10 bases. The CDR3 extends over 13 amino acids. V shed 4 bases and J 5 bases; nucleotides not matched to a gene: 4. The germline CDR1 and CDR2 sequences are GTSNPN and SVGIG (reference sequence). The CDR3 coding sequence is TGTGCCTGGACGAGGACAGGGGGATATGGCTACACCTTC. It codes for CAWTRTGGYGYTF.

The chain combines TRBV30 with TRBJ2-1, with a possible D match to TRBD1 (5 bases). The CDR3 loop spans 13 amino acids. From germline, CDR1 is GTSNPN and CDR2 SVGIG (reference sequence). V dropped 3 bases and J dropped 10 bases, with 16 bases sitting between them. CDR3 region: CAWRPQGPVEQFF. In DNA form, the CDR3 reads TGTGCCTGGAGACCTCAGGGTCCTGTGGAGCAGTTCTTC. The variable domain in full, with the rest retrieved from reference TRBV30 and TRBJ2-1, is SQTIHQWPATLVQPVGSPLSLECTVEGTSNPNLYWYRQAAGRGLQLLFYSVGIGQISSEVPQNLSASRPQDRQFILSSKKLLLSDSGFYLCAWRPQGPVEQFFGPGTRLTVL.